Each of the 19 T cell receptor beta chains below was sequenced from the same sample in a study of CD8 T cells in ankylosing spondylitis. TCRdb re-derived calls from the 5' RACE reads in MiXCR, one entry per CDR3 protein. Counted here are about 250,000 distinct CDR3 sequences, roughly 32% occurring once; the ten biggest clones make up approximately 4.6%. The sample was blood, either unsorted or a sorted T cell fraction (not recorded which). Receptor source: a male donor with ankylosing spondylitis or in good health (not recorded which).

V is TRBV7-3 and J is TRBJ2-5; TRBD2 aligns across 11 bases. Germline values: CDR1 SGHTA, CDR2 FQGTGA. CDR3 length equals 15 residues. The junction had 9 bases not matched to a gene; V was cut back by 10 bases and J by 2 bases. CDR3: CATVRLAGPQETQYF. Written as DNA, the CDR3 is TGTGCCACCGTCCGACTAGCGGGGCCACAAGAGACCCAGTACTTC.

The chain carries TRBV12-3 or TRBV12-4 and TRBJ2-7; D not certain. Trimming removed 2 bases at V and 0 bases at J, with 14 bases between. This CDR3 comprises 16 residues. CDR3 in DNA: TGTGCCAGCAGTTTATCGAACAGCCAAAGCTCCTACGAGCAGTACTTC. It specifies CASSLSNSQSSYEQYF.

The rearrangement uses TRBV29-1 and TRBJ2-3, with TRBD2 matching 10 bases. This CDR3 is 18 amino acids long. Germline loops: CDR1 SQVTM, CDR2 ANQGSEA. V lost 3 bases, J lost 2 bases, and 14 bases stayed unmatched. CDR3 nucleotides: TGCAGCGTTGAGGTGGGGGTTGATAGCGGGGGGCCCACAGATACGCAGTATTTT. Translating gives CSVEVGVDSGGPTDTQYF.

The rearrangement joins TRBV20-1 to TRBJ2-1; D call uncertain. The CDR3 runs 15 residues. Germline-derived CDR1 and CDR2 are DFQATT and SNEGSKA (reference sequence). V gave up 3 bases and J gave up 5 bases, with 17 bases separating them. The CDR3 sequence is CSASGSSSNNNEQFF. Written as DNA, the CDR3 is TGCAGTGCTAGCGGTAGCTCTAGTAACAACAATGAGCAGTTCTTC.

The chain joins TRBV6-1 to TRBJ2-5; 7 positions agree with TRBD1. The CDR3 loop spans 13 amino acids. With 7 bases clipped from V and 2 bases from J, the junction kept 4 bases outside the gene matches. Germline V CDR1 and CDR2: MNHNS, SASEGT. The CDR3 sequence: CASTVTGQETQYF. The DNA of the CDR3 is TGTGCCAGCACCGTGACAGGGCAAGAGACCCAGTACTTC.

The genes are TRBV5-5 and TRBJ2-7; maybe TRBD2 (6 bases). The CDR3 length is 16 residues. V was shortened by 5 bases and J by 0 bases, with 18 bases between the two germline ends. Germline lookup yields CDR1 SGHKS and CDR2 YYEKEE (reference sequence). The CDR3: CASSNGGAGHSYEQYF. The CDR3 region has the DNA TGTGCCAGCAGTAACGGAGGGGCAGGGCACTCCTACGAGCAGTACTTC.

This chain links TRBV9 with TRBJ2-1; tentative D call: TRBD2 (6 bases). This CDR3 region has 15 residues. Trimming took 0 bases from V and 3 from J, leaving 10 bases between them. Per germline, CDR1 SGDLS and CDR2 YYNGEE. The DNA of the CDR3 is TGTGCCAGCAGCGTAGAGGGACTGTACTACAATGAGCAGTTCTTC. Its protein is CASSVEGLYYNEQFF.

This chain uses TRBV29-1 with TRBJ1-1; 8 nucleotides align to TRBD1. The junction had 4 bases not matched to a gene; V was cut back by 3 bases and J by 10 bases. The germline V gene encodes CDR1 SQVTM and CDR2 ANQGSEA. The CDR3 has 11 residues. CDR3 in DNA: TGCAGCGTTGACAGGGGGCTCTTAGCTTTCTTT. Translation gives CSVDRGLLAFF.

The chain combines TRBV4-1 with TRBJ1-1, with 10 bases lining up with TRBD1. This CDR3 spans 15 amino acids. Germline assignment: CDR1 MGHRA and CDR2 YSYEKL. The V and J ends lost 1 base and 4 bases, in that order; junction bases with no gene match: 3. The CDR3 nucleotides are TGCGCCAGCAGCCAAGGACAGGGGGCGTCCACTGAAGCTTTCTTT. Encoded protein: CASSQGQGASTEAFF.

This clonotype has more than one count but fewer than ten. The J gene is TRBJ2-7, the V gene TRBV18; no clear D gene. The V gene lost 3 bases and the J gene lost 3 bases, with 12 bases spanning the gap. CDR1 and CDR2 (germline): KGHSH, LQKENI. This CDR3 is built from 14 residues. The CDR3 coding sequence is TGTGCCAGCTCACCTCCGGATGGGATCTACGAGCAGTACTTC. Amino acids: CASSPPDGIYEQYF.

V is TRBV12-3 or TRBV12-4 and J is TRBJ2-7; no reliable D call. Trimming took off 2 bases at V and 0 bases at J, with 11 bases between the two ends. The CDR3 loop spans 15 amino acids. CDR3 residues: CASSLSATSSYEQYF. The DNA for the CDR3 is TGTGCCAGCAGTTTAAGCGCAACGAGCTCCTACGAGCAGTACTTC.

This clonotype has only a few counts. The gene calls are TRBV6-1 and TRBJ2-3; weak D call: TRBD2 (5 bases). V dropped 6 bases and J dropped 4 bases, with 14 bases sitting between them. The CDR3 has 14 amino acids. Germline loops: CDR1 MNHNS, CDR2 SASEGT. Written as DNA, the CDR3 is TGTGCCAGCAGCAGGAGGAACCAGCCAGATACGCAGTATTTT. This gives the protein CASSRRNQPDTQYF.

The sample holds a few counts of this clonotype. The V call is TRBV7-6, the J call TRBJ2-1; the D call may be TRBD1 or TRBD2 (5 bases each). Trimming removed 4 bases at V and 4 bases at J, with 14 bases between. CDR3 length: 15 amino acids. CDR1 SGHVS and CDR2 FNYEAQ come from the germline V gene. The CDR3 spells CASSSTGGSYNEQFF. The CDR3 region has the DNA TGTGCCAGCAGCTCCACTGGGGGTTCGTACAATGAGCAGTTCTTC.

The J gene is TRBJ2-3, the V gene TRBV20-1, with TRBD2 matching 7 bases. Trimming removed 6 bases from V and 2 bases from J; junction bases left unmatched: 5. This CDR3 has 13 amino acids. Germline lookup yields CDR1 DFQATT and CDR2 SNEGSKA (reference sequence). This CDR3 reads CSAAGPPTDTQYF. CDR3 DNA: TGCAGTGCAGCGGGACCCCCCACAGATACGCAGTATTTT.

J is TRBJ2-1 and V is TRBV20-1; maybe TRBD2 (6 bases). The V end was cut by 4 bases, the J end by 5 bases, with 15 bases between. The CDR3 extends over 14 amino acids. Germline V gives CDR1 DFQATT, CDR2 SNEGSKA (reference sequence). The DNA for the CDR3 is TGCAGTGCTACCGCTTGGGGGGAGGACAATGAGCAGTTCTTC. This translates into CSATAWGEDNEQFF.

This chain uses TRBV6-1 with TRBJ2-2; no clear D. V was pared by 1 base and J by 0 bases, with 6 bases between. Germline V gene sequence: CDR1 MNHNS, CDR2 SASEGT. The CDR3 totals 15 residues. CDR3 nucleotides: TGTGCCAGCAGTGAAGGATGGCCGAACACCGGGGAGCTGTTTTTT. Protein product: CASSEGWPNTGELFF.

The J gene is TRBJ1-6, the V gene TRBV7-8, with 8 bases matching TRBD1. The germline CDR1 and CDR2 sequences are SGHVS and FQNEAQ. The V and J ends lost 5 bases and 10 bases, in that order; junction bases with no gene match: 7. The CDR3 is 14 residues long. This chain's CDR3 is CASSRTGGRSPLHF. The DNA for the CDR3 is TGTGCCAGCAGCCGAACAGGGGGGAGATCACCCCTCCACTTT.

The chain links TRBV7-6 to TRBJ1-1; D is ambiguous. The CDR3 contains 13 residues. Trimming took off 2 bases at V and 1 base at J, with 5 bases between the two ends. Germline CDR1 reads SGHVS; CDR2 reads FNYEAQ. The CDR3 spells CASSLSENTEAFF. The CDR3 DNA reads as TGTGCCAGCAGCTTAAGCGAGAACACTGAAGCTTTCTTT.

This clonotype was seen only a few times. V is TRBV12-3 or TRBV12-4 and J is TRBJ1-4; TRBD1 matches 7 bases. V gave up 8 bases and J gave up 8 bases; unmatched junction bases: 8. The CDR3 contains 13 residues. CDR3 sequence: CASGDRVGEKLFF. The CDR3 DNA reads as TGTGCCAGCGGTGACAGGGTCGGGGAAAAACTGTTTTTT.